This T cell receptor beta chain is from a study of T-cell reconstitution after alpha-beta-depleted transplantation in children. Preparation of the TCRbeta library was carried out with unique molecular identifiers. MiXCR, applied by TCRdb to the PCR reads, yields one record per CDR3 protein. The sample holds 500,000 or so distinct CDR3 sequences, over 10% seen once. A few counts support this clonotype. Its matching antigen is unknown. Findings and caveats of the study: One year after transplant, T-cell counts and diversity came mostly from newly produced T cells.

V lost 0 bases to trimming and J lost 5 bases, with 6 bases between them. The length of the CDR3 is 12 residues. Germline V gene sequence: CDR1 SGHRS, CDR2 YFSETQ. This receptor was obtained from a female patient between 2 and 15 years old who had a stem cell transplant for aplastic anemia, so the T cells may come from the graft donor. The rearrangement links TRBV5-1 to TRBJ2-7; no definite D call. This specimen was PBMCs, mostly from graft donor cells, taken 180 days after TCRalphabeta/CD19-depleted stem cell transplant. CDR3 coding DNA: TGCGCCAGCAGCTTGGAAAGAAACGAGCAGTACGTC. This gives the protein CASSLERNEQYV.